The TCR beta chain described here comes from a study of regulatory T cells in long-lasting Graves disease. Time point indicated: newly diagnosed GD, antithyroid drugs for less than 3 months. From PBMCs, RNA was extracted and then used to make the TCR library. This clonotype was seen repeatedly, ten times or more. In building TCR beta libraries, iRepertoire HTBI primers were used together with Arm-PCR of CDR3 regions. MiXCR, applied by TCRdb to the multiplex PCR reads, yields one record per CDR3 protein. The table lists some 250,000 distinct CDR3 sequences, around 20% of them singletons. The sequence came from a female donor with Graves disease. Sequenced material: peripheral blood mononuclear cells (PBMCs), taken at new diagnosis, from a patient treated with antithyroid drugs.

The DNA for the CDR3 is TGCAGTGCTAGAGAGGGGGGGGGAGGGAATTCACCCCTCCACTTT. Translating gives CSAREGGGGNSPLHF. The chain uses TRBV20-1 and TRBJ1-6, with D maybe TRBD1 (5 bases). The CDR3 sequence is 15 residues long. Germline V lookup: CDR1 DFQATT, CDR2 SNEGSKA (reference sequence). V shed 0 bases and J shed 7 bases, with 13 bases lying between them.